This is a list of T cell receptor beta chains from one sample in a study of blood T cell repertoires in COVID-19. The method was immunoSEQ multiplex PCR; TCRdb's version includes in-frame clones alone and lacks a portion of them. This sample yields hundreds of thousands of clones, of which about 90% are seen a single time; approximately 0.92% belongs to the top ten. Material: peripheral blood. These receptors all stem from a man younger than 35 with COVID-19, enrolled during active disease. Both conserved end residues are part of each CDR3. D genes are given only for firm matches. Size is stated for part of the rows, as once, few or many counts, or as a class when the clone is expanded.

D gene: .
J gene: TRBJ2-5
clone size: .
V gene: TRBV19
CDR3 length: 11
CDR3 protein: CASSIEETQYF
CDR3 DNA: TGTGCCAGTAGTATCGAAGAGACCCAGTACTTC

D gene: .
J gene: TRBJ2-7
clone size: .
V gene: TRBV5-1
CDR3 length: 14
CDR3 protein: CASSLQGGGYEQYF
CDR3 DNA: TGCGCCAGCAGCTTACAGGGAGGGGGCTACGAGCAGTACTTC

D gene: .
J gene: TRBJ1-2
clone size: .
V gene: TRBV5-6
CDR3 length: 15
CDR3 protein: CASSLWSGGASGYTF
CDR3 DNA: TGTGCCAGCAGCTTGTGGTCGGGGGGCGCGTCCGGCTACACCTTC

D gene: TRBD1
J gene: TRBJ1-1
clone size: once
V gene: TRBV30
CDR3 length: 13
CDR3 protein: CAWSLTGVHEAFF
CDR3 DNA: TGTGCCTGGAGTTTGACAGGGGTTCATGAAGCTTTCTTT

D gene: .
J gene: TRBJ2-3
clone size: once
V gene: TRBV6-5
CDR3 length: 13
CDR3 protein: CASGRGGTDTQYF
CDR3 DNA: TGTGCCAGCGGAAGGGGGGGGACGGATACGCAGTATTTT

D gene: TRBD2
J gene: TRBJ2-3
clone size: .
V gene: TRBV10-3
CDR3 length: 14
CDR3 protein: CAIGPAGGADTQYF
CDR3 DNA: TGTGCCATCGGGCCAGCGGGAGGGGCGGATACGCAGTATTTT

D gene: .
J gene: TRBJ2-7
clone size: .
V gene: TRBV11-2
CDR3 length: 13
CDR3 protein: CASSLGSVYEQYF
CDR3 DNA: TGTGCCAGCAGCTTAGGATCGGTGTACGAGCAGTACTTC

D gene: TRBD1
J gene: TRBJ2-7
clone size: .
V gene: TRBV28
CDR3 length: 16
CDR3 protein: CASSSPDRARLYEQYF
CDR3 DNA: TGTGCCAGCAGTTCCCCAGACAGGGCTCGACTTTACGAGCAGTACTTC

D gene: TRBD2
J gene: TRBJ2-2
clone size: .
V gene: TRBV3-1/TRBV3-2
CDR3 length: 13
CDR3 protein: CASSQGLAGGLFF
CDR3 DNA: TGTGCCAGCAGCCAAGGACTAGCGGGGGGGCTGTTTTTT

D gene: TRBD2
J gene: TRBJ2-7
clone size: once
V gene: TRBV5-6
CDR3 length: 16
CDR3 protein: CASSRPSGIRDYEQYF
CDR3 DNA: TGTGCCAGCAGCCGTCCTAGCGGGATCCGAGACTACGAGCAGTACTTC

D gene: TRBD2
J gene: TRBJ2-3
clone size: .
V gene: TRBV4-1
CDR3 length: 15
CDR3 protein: CATKLAGVVTDTQYF
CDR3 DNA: TGCGCCACCAAACTAGCGGGGGTAGTGACAGATACGCAGTATTTT

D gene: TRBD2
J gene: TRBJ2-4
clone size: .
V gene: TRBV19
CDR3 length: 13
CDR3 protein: CASSTPGGSIQYF
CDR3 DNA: TGTGCCAGTAGTACCCCCGGGGGGAGCATTCAGTACTTC

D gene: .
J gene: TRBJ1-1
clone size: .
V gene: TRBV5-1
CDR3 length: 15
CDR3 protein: CASSLEGRGNTEAFF
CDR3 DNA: TGCGCCAGCAGCTTGGAAGGGCGGGGGAACACTGAAGCTTTCTTT

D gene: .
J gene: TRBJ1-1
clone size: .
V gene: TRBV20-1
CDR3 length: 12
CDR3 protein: CSASLGGAEAFF
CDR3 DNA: TGCAGTGCTAGTTTAGGAGGGGCTGAAGCTTTCTTT

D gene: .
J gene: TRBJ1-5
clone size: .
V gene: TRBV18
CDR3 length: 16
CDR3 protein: CASSPGTAWSNQPQHF
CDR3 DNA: TGTGCCAGCTCTCCCGGGACTGCTTGGAGCAATCAGCCCCAGCATTTT

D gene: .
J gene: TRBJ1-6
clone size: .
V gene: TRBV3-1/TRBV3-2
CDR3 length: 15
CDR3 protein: CASSQEAGANSPLHF
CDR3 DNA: TGTGCCAGCAGCCAAGAGGCGGGGGCTAATTCACCCCTCCACTTT

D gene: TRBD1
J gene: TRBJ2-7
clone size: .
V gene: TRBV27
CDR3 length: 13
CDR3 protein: CASSPPGTGEQYF
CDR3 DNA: TGTGCCAGCAGCCCCCCCGGGACAGGCGAGCAGTACTTC

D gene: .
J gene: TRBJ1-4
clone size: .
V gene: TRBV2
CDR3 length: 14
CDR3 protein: CASSDRRGDEKLFF
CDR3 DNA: TGTGCCAGCAGCGACCGCAGGGGCGATGAAAAACTGTTTTTT

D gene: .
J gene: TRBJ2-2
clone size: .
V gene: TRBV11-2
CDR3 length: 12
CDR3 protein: CASSLITGELFF
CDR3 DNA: TGTGCCAGCAGCCTAATCACCGGGGAGCTGTTTTTT

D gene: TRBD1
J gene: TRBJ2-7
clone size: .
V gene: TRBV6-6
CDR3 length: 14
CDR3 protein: CASSYIDRAYEQYF
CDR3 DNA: TGTGCCAGCAGTTACATCGACAGGGCCTACGAGCAGTACTTC

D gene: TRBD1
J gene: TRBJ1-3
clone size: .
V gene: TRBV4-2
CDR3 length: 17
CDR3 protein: CASSPTTLTGSGNTIYF
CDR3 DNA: TGTGCCAGCAGCCCGACTACATTGACAGGGTCTGGAAACACCATATATTTT

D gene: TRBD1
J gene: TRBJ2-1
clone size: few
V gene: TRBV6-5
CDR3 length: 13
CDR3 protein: CASRGGQTNEQFF
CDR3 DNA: TGTGCCAGCAGAGGGGGACAGACGAATGAGCAGTTCTTC

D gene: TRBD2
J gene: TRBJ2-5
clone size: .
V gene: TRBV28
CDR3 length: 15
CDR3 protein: CASSRTSGGIGTQYF
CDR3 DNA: TGTGCCAGCAGCAGGACTAGCGGGGGGATAGGGACCCAGTACTTC

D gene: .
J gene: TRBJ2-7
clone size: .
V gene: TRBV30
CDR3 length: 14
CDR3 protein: CAWSVTGAKDEQYF
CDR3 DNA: TGTGCCTGGAGTGTAACGGGAGCGAAGGACGAGCAGTACTTC

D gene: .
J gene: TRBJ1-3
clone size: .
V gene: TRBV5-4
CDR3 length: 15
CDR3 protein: CASSPTGQTQNTIYF
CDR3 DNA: TGTGCCAGCAGCCCGACAGGACAAACCCAAAACACCATATATTTT

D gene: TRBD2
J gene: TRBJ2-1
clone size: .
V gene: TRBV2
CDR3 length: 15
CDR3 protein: CASRGTSGGAHEQFF
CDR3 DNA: TGTGCCAGCAGAGGGACTAGCGGGGGGGCACATGAGCAGTTCTTC

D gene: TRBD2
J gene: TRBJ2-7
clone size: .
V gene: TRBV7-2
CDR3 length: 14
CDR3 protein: CASSFSGGKYEQYF
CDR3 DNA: TGTGCCAGCAGCTTTAGCGGGGGGAAGTACGAGCAGTACTTC

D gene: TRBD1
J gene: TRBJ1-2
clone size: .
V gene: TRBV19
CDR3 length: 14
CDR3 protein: CASSNTGQPHGYTF
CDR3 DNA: TGTGCCAGTAGTAACACGGGACAGCCTCATGGCTACACCTTC

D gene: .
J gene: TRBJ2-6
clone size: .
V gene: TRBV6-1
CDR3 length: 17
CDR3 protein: CASSEARINSGANVLTF
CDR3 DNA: TGTGCCAGCAGTGAGGCCAGGATCAACTCTGGGGCCAACGTCCTGACTTTC